In its sample, the clone carrying this T cell receptor (beta chain) was seen many times. There are 12 residues in the CDR3. The germline V and J ends were trimmed by 6 bases and 0 bases, with 5 bases remaining between them. Germline V gene lookup returns CDR1 SQVTM and CDR2 ANQGSEA. The presence of a unique molecular identifier marked each TCR cDNA molecule. TCRdb independently ran MiXCR on the 5' RACE reads; one entry per CDR3 protein. The sample carries over 10,000 distinct CDR3 sequences, more than 13% recorded once. This record belongs to a study of spatial heterogeneity in lung cancer. The time point denotes: sample taken at primary tumor resection. Whole RNA, which was extracted from tumor, nontumor lung tissue or frozen PBMC, was sequenced without any cell sorting.

The sequence came from a female donor with early-stage non-small cell lung cancer. The chain is built from TRBV29-1 and TRBJ2-2; no clear D gene. The source material was PBMCs, sampled at surgery. The CDR3 loop is CSVQANTGELFF. CDR3 DNA sequence: TGCAGCGTCCAGGCGAACACCGGGGAGCTGTTTTTT.